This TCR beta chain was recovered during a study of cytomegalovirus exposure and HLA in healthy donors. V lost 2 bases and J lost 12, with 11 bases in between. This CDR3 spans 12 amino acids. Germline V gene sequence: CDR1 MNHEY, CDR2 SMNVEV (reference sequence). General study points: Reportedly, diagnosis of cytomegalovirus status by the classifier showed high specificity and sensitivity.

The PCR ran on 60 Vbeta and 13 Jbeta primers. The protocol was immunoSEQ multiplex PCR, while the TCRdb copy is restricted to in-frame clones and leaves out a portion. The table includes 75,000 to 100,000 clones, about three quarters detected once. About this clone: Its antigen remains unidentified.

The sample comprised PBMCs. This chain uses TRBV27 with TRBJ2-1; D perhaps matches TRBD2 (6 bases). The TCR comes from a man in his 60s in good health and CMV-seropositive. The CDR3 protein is CASSLRGRGQFF. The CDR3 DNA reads TGTGCCAGCAGTTTACGGGGGAGAGGGCAGTTCTTC.